One sample yielded the 27 T cell receptor beta chains listed below, sequenced in a study of identical twins. One entry per CDR3 protein, called by TCRdb with MiXCR from the 5' RACE reads. The sample lists roughly 280,000 distinct CDR3 sequences, roughly 9% occurring once. The data also belong to a second study, concerning yellow fever vaccine responses in identical twins.

What was sequenced was CD8+ T cells sorted from blood. All receptors come from a woman aged 18-35 years in good health.

This clonotype was picked up a small number of times. The gene calls are TRBV6-1 and TRBJ1-6; D possibly corresponds to TRBD1 (5 bases). Germline-derived CDR1 and CDR2 are MNHNS and SASEGT. Trimming stripped 4 bases from V and 5 bases from J, with 12 bases between. The CDR3 consists of 15 residues. The CDR3 protein is CASSVGARNNSPLHF. The CDR3 DNA follows: TGTGCCAGCAGTGTAGGGGCGAGGAATAATTCACCCCTCCACTTT.

Comment on this clonotype: An end of the junction differs from the germline gene, which may be a read error. The gene calls are TRBV10-3 and TRBJ2-6; 7 positions agree with TRBD1. This CDR3 region has 15 residues. In germline, CDR1 is ENHRY, CDR2 SYGVKD. CDR3 residues: CAISGDSSGAYVLTF. CDR3 bases: TGTGCCATCAGTGGGGACAGCTCTGGGGCCTACGTCCTGACTTTC.

The chain has TRBV7-2 and TRBJ2-5, with D possibly being TRBD1 or TRBD2 (5 bases each). Trimming removed 2 bases from V and 1 base from J, with 14 bases in between. The germline V gene encodes CDR1 SGHTA and CDR2 FQGNSA. The CDR3 has 16 amino acids. CDR3 in DNA: TGTGCCAGCAGCTTAAGGGACCGAGGATCCCAAGAGACCCAGTACTTC. Translating gives CASSLRDRGSQETQYF.

The sample holds a few counts of this clonotype. The CDR3 loop reads CASSQQGAEQYF. DNA for the CDR3: TGTGCCAGCAGTCAGCAGGGGGCTGAGCAGTACTTC. The chain has TRBV27 and TRBJ2-7; TRBD1 agrees at 8 bases. The CDR3 extends over 12 amino acids. The ends lost 5 bases at V and 7 bases at J; junction bases unmatched: 4. Germline V gene lookup returns CDR1 MNHEY and CDR2 SMNVEV (reference sequence).

This clonotype was counted ten times or more. The gene calls are TRBV20-1 and TRBJ2-6; TRBD1 matches 11 bases. CDR1 and CDR2 from the germline V gene are DFQATT and SNEGSKA (reference sequence). V trimming: 2 bases; J trimming: 11 bases; junction bases outside the gene matches: 8. The CDR3 covers 15 residues. The CDR3 loop is CSARPWTGGAYVLTF. CDR3 bases: TGCAGTGCTAGACCATGGACAGGGGGCGCTTACGTCCTGACTTTC.

The V call is TRBV25-1, the J call TRBJ2-1; D is uncertain. The CDR3 covers 12 residues. Trimming cost V 3 bases and J 6 bases, with 6 bases left between them. Germline V gives CDR1 MGHDK, CDR2 SYGVNS. In nucleotides, the CDR3 is TGTGCCAGCAGTGATGCTAGCAATGAGCAGTTCTTC. It translates to CASSDASNEQFF.

The chain joins TRBV7-2 to TRBJ2-5; TRBD2 aligns across 13 bases. V lost 3 bases and J lost 5; bases outside the gene matches: 9. The CDR3 has 17 amino acids. Germline V gene sequence: CDR1 SGHTA, CDR2 FQGNSA. Here the CDR3 reads CASSFSPGLAGVETQYF. CDR3 DNA: TGTGCCAGCAGCTTCAGCCCCGGACTAGCGGGAGTGGAGACCCAGTACTTC.

The sample holds many counts of this clonotype. The J gene is TRBJ2-4, the V gene TRBV20-1; 8 bases line up with TRBD2. Germline V gene data show CDR1 as DFQATT and CDR2 as SNEGSKA (reference sequence). The CDR3 consists of 15 residues. The V segment lost 3 bases and the J segment 2 bases; nucleotides outside the gene matches: 6. CDR3 sequence: CSARKRELSKNIQYF. In DNA, the CDR3 is TGCAGTGCTAGGAAGCGGGAGTTATCCAAAAACATTCAGTACTTC.

This clonotype has only a few counts. The rearrangement joins TRBV7-8 to TRBJ2-7, with 11 bases aligning to TRBD1. Germline values: CDR1 SGHVS, CDR2 FQNEAQ. J gave up 2 bases and V 4 bases, and 7 bases lay outside the gene matches. The CDR3 is 16 amino acids. The CDR3 loop is CASSSRTGGLTYEQYF. The CDR3 DNA follows: TGTGCCAGCAGCTCTCGGACAGGGGGCTTGACCTACGAGCAGTACTTC.

This chain connects TRBV2 to TRBJ1-5; 8 bases match TRBD1. The germline V gene encodes CDR1 SNHLY and CDR2 FYNNEI. The CDR3 covers 15 residues. Trimming took 7 bases from V and 1 from J; bases not matched to a gene: 6. CDR3 sequence (DNA): TGTGCCAGCAATCCCGGGACAGGCAGCAATCAGCCCCAGCATTTT. As protein: CASNPGTGSNQPQHF.

In its sample, this clonotype was seen a few times. The V call is TRBV7-9, the J call TRBJ2-7, with D perhaps TRBD2 (6 bases). CDR1 and CDR2 (germline): SEHNR, FQNEAQ (reference sequence). The CDR3 is 13 residues long. Trimming removed 3 bases from V and 3 bases from J, with 9 bases in between. CDR3 in amino acids: CASSFFGSYEQYF. CDR3 nucleotides: TGTGCCAGCAGCTTTTTCGGGAGCTACGAGCAGTACTTC.

This clonotype was counted many times. The chain couples TRBV6-6 to TRBJ1-1, with TRBD1 matching 8 bases. The germline CDR1 and CDR2 sequences are MNHNY and SVGAGI (reference sequence). This CDR3 spans 13 amino acids. V was pared by 6 bases and J by 6 bases, with 6 bases of the junction left unmatched. The CDR3 bases are TGTGCCAGCAGCAAAACAGGGGGGGCTGAAGCTTTCTTT. This encodes CASSKTGGAEAFF.

The chain uses TRBV4-1 and TRBJ2-5; D remains ambiguous. This CDR3 spans 15 amino acids. In germline, CDR1 is MGHRA, CDR2 YSYEKL. V gave up 0 bases and J gave up 2 bases, with 10 bases separating them. Written as DNA, the CDR3 is TGCGCCAGCAGCCAAGAACCGGCCACACAAGAGACCCAGTACTTC. Translation gives CASSQEPATQETQYF.

The chain employs TRBV27 and TRBJ2-4, with 7 bases aligning to TRBD1. CDR1 MNHEY and CDR2 SMNVEV come from the germline V gene (reference sequence). V shed 6 bases and J 0 bases; nucleotides not matched to a gene: 8. The CDR3 is 16 amino acids. CDR3 sequence (DNA): TGTGCCAGCAGGGAAGGGGGCTACGGAGCCAAAAACATTCAGTACTTC. This sequence encodes CASREGGYGAKNIQYF.

This chain's CDR3 is CASSDRDRGPETQYF. CDR3 DNA sequence: TGTGCCAGCAGCGACCGGGACAGGGGACCCGAGACCCAGTACTTC. V is TRBV7-9 and J is TRBJ2-5, with 10 bases fitting TRBD1. The CDR3 totals 15 residues. Germline V gene data show CDR1 as SEHNR and CDR2 as FQNEAQ (reference sequence). Losses at the gene ends were 5 bases for V and 5 bases for J; bases not matched to a gene: 8.

This clonotype was seen many times. This chain links TRBV2 with TRBJ1-1, with D unresolved. The CDR3 runs to 14 residues. Trimming cost V 2 bases and J 4 bases, with 11 bases left between them. Germline CDR1 reads SNHLY; CDR2 reads FYNNEI. The DNA for the CDR3 is TGTGCCAGCAGTGAATTTCTCGAGGGCACTGAAGCTTTCTTT. It is translated as CASSEFLEGTEAFF.

The rearrangement links TRBV20-1 to TRBJ2-1; 13 bases align to TRBD2. V lost 1 base, J lost 0 bases, and 6 bases stayed unmatched. This CDR3 region has 18 residues. The germline V gene has CDR1 DFQATT and CDR2 SNEGSKA (reference sequence). CDR3 protein: CSARVGLAGESSYNEQFF. CDR3 nucleotides: TGCAGTGCTAGAGTCGGACTAGCGGGGGAAAGCTCCTACAATGAGCAGTTCTTC.

The chain is built from TRBV5-6 and TRBJ2-3; TRBD2 agrees at 9 bases. The trim removed 0 bases at V and 6 bases at J, leaving 8 bases unmatched. Germline CDR1 and CDR2: SGHDT and YYEEEE. The CDR3 consists of 16 residues. DNA for the CDR3: TGTGCCAGCAGCTTGGTTGTGACTAGCGGTTATGATACGCAGTATTTT. This codes for CASSLVVTSGYDTQYF.

This clonotype was observed at least ten times. The gene calls are TRBV7-9 and TRBJ1-2; no reliable D call. Trimming shortened V by 7 bases and J by 8 bases, and 14 bases separated the two germline ends. Per the germline V gene, CDR1 is SEHNR and CDR2 is FQNEAQ (reference sequence). The CDR3 totals 12 residues. The CDR3 spells CASTSYYGGYTF. The CDR3 bases are TGTGCCAGCACCTCTTACTATGGAGGCTACACCTTC.

This clonotype appeared a few times. The chain uses TRBV7-6 and TRBJ2-7, with D maybe TRBD1 (5 bases). CDR3 length equals 14 residues. The V gene lost 5 bases and the J gene lost 7 bases, with 18 bases spanning the gap. Germline-derived CDR1 and CDR2 are SGHVS and FNYEAQ. CDR3 protein: CASSRSFAGQEQYF. CDR3 nucleotides: TGTGCCAGCAGCCGAAGCTTCGCAGGGCAGGAGCAGTACTTC.

A few counts support this clonotype. CDR3 DNA sequence: TGTGCCAGCAGTTTAAACCGGGACAGCCTCTACGAGCAGTACTTC. Translating gives CASSLNRDSLYEQYF. The chain carries TRBV27 and TRBJ2-7; 7 nucleotides align to TRBD1. The germline V gene has CDR1 MNHEY and CDR2 SMNVEV (reference sequence). CDR3 length: 15 amino acids. The V and J ends lost 2 bases and 3 bases, in that order; junction bases with no gene match: 7.

This clonotype has a handful of counts. This sequence joins TRBV21-1 and TRBJ2-7. TRBV21-1 is a documented pseudogene. CDR3 length: 11 residues. Here the CDR3 reads CASSGFYEQYF. CDR3 sequence (DNA): TGTGCCAGCAGCGGGTTCTACGAGCAGTACTTC.

This clonotype appeared a few times. This sequence joins TRBV13 and TRBJ2-5; tentatively, D is TRBD2 (5 bases). Germline V gene sequence: CDR1 PRHDT, CDR2 FYEKMQ (reference sequence). V lost 6 bases, J lost 0 bases, and 17 bases lay in between. The CDR3 has 16 residues. The CDR3 protein is CASSWASGPYQETQYF. The DNA of the CDR3 is TGTGCCAGCAGTTGGGCAAGCGGCCCGTACCAAGAGACCCAGTACTTC.

This clonotype was seen ten or more times. The chain links TRBV20-1 to TRBJ2-1; TRBD2 matches 7 bases. The CDR3 length is 16 residues. Germline CDR1 reads DFQATT; CDR2 reads SNEGSKA (reference sequence). With V trimmed by 0 bases and J by 3 bases, 8 bases remained unmatched. CDR3 region: CSARDHGGGDYNEQFF. CDR3 DNA: TGCAGTGCTAGAGATCACGGCGGGGGAGACTACAATGAGCAGTTCTTC.

This clonotype has only a few counts. V is TRBV4-3 and J is TRBJ2-5; TRBD2 aligns across 7 bases. After removal of 1 base from V and 7 bases from J, the junction contained 9 bases not matched to a gene. The CDR3 has 15 amino acids. CDR1 and CDR2 (germline): LGHNA, YSLEER. The CDR3 loop is CASSQVAGAGVTQYF. CDR3 coding DNA: TGCGCCAGCAGCCAAGTTGCGGGAGCCGGCGTGACCCAGTACTTC.

This clonotype was seen a few times. This rearrangement joins TRBV5-6 to TRBJ2-7, with D tentatively TRBD2 (5 bases). This CDR3 contains 14 residues. Between the trimmed V and J ends, which lost 1 base and 4 bases, there was a span of 12 bases. CDR1 SGHDT and CDR2 YYEEEE come from the germline V gene. DNA for the CDR3: TGTGCCAGCAGCTTGCTGTCTAGCAGATACGAGCAGTACTTC. Amino acid sequence: CASSLLSSRYEQYF. Using reference TRBV5-6 and TRBJ2-7 for the parts outside the CDR3, the full variable domain is DAGVTQSPTHLIKTRGQQVTLRCSPKSGHDTVSWYQQALGQGPQFIFQYYEEEERQRGNFPDRFSGHQFPNYSSELNVNALLLGDSALYLCASSLLSSRYEQYFGPGTRLTVT.

This clonotype was seen many times. The chain is built from TRBV21-1 and TRBJ1-1; TRBD1 reflects the table's D call only, with no check against the DNA. TRBV21-1 is termed a pseudogene. The CDR3 totals 15 residues. DNA for the CDR3: TGTGCCAGCAGCCCTTCTACAGGGGGGAGCACTGAAGCTTTCTTT. This sequence encodes CASSPSTGGSTEAFF.